This TCR beta chain was documented in a study of cytomegalovirus exposure and HLA in healthy donors. Background on the study: The study placed 80% to 85% of its 398 genotyped donors in the Caucasian-associated ancestry cluster. Study-wide results and limits: Later analysis identified several of the most significant clusters that appeared linked to common viral pathogens. Across donors, sequencing depth was assumed by presence/absence analyses to be roughly uniform. The listing of some 170 TCR beta chains classed them as cytomegalovirus-associated.

Turning to this clone: Its target is unknown.

Per germline, CDR1 LNHDA and CDR2 SQIVND (reference sequence). With 5 bases clipped from V and 8 bases from J, the junction kept 9 bases outside the gene matches. This CDR3 has 14 residues. The PCR had 60 Vbeta and 13 Jbeta primers. Only in-frame clones appear in the TCRdb table, and some are missing; sequencing was by immunoSEQ multiplex PCR. The top ten clones hold 0.098% of a sample with about 200,000 clones, 70% to 85% of them seen once. The origin of this receptor is a boy aged 2 to 9 in good health and CMV-seronegative. Sequenced sample: PBMCs. V and J are TRBV19 and TRBJ1-1; 9 positions agree with TRBD1. In DNA, the CDR3 is TGTGCCAGTAGTTCAAGGCCCGGGACAGGGGAAGCTTTCTTT. Encoded protein: CASSSRPGTGEAFF.